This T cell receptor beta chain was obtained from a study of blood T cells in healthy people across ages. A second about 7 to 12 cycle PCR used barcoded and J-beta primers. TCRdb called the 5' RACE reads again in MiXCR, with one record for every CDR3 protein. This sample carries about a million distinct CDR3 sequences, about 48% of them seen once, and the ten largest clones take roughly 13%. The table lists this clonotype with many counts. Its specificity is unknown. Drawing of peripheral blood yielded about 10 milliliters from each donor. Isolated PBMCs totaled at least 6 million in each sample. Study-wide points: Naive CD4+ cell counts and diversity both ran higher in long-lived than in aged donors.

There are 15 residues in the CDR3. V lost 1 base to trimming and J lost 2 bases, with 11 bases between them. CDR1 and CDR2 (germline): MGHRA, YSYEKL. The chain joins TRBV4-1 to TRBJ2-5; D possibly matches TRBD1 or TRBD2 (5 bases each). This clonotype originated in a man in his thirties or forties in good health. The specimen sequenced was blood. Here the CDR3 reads CASSQVWDAQETQYF. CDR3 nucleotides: TGCGCCAGCAGCCAAGTGTGGGACGCTCAAGAGACCCAGTACTTC.